Below, 7 T cell receptor beta chains from the same sample are listed, as sequenced in a study of brain T cells in children with intractable seizures. The data were produced by immunoSEQ multiplex PCR, yet TCRdb's version contains in-frame clones alone and is incomplete. The sample yields about 76,000 clones, just over 90% seen once. The starting material was peripheral blood, obtained at surgery. The receptors shown here come from a boy in the first two years of life with tuberous sclerosis and intractable seizures.

The chain is built from TRBV19 and TRBJ1-1; D perhaps matches TRBD1 (6 bases). The CDR3 is made up of 15 amino acids. Between the trimmed V and J ends, which lost 3 bases and 3 bases, there was a span of 14 bases. CDR1 is LNHDA and CDR2 is SQIVND in the germline V gene (reference sequence). The CDR3 sequence: CASSIGGGSYTEAFF. The CDR3 region has the DNA TGTGCCAGTAGTATCGGGGGGGGCTCGTACACTGAAGCTTTCTTT.

The rearrangement joins TRBV5-1 to TRBJ2-5, with TRBD2 matching over 8 bases. There are 13 residues in the CDR3. The ends lost 7 bases at V and 4 bases at J; junction bases unmatched: 6. Germline V gene data show CDR1 as SGHRS and CDR2 as YFSETQ. CDR3 residues: CASWPGGAETQYF. DNA of the CDR3: TGCGCCAGCTGGCCGGGGGGGGCAGAGACCCAGTACTTC.

The chain couples TRBV20-1 to TRBJ1-2; D is uncertain. Germline V gene lookup returns CDR1 DFQATT and CDR2 SNEGSKA (reference sequence). The CDR3 has 8 amino acids. The V and J ends lost 5 bases and 7 bases respectively, with 2 bases between them. CDR3 loop: CSAGGYTF. CDR3 DNA sequence: TGCAGTGCTGGTGGCTACACCTTC.

This clone was detected only a few times. The V call is TRBV6-6, the J call TRBJ1-5; TRBD1 matches at 7 bases. V was pared by 6 bases and J by 6 bases, with 8 bases of the junction left unmatched. Germline V CDR1 and CDR2: MNHNY, SVGAGI (reference sequence). The CDR3 spans 14 residues. CDR3 sequence reads: CASRPGQFAQPQHF. The CDR3 DNA is TGTGCCAGCAGGCCGGGACAGTTCGCTCAGCCCCAGCATTTT.

The chain combines TRBV19 with TRBJ2-7; 8 bases line up with TRBD1. The V segment lost 4 bases and the J segment 1 base; nucleotides outside the gene matches: 3. CDR1 and CDR2 (germline): LNHDA, SQIVND (reference sequence). The CDR3 extends over 14 amino acids. CDR3 coding DNA: TGTGCCAGTAGTACGCGGGACAGGTCCTACGAGCAGTACTTC. This gives the protein CASSTRDRSYEQYF.

V and J are TRBV9 and TRBJ2-7, with 9 bases matching TRBD2. The V gene end was trimmed by 4 bases and the J gene end by 3 bases; junction bases not matched to a gene: 8. The CDR3 runs 15 residues. CDR1 is SGDLS and CDR2 is YYNGEE in the germline V gene. CDR3 protein: CASSPSAGGSYEQYF. The CDR3 DNA follows: TGTGCCAGCAGCCCCTCAGCGGGAGGTAGCTACGAGCAGTACTTC.

This clone came up once. The rearrangement uses TRBV5-1 and TRBJ2-7; D not resolved. The V end was cut by 4 bases, the J end by 2 bases, with 13 bases between. Germline V CDR1 and CDR2: SGHRS, YFSETQ. The CDR3 contains 14 residues. CDR3 sequence (DNA): TGCGCCAGCAGCCTCAGGACGGTTCCCTACGAGCAGTACTTC. Translating gives CASSLRTVPYEQYF.